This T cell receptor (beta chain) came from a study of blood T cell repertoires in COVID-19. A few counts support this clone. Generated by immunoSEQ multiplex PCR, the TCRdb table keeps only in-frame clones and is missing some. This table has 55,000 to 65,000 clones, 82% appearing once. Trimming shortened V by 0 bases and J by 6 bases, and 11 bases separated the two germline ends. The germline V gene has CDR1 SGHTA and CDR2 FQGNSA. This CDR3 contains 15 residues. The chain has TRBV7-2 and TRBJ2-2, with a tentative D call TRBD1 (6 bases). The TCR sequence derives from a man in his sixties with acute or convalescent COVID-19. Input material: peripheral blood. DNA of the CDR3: TGTGCCAGCAGCTTAGCAACAGGGTTCGCCGGGGAGCTGTTTTTT. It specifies CASSLATGFAGELFF.